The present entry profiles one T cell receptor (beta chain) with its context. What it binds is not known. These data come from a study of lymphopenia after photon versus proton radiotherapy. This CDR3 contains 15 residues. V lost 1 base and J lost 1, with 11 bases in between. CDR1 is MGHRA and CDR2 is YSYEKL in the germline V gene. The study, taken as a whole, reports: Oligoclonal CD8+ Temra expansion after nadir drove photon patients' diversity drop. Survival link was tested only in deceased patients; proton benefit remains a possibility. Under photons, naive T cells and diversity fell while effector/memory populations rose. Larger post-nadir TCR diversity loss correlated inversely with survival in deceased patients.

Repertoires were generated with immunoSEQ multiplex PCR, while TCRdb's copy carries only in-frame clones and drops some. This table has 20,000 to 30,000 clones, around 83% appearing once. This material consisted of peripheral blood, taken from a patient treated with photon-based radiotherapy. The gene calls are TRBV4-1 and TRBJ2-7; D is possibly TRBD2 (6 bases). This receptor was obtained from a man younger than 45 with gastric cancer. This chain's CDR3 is CASSQVADLSYEQYF. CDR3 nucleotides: TGCGCCAGCAGCCAAGTAGCGGACTTGTCCTACGAGCAGTACTTC.